This TCR beta chain emerged from a study of shared clonotypes between healthy human individuals. Study-level points and caveats: The study sampled only blood, and tissue repertoires likely differ. When compared with the clonotypes that were shared by all four sorted-subset donors, the non-shared clonotypes turned out to have lower generation probabilities.

TCRdb's copy holds only in-frame clones and misses some; the assay was immunoSEQ multiplex PCR. The table includes 850,000 to 1,200,000 clones, about 76% detected once. Each of the donors was a healthy adult who was HIV-negative and had not had a recent acute infection or vaccination. Details on this clone: Its antigen is not identified.

The specimen sequenced was memory CD4+ T cells sorted from blood. Noted subset: CD45RA-negative fraction. This sequence was found in a man younger than 30 in good health.

CDR3 coding DNA: TGTGCCATCAAGGGACAGGGGGGGGAGACCCAGTACTTC. This gives the protein CAIKGQGGETQYF. The genes are TRBV10-3 and TRBJ2-5, with 11 nucleotides matching TRBD1. CDR1 and CDR2 from the germline V gene are ENHRY and SYGVKD. There are 13 residues in the CDR3. V was clipped by 7 bases and J by 5 bases; unmatched bases: 3.